Presented here are 17 T cell receptor beta chains from one specimen sequenced in a study of human T cells and chemical hapten exposure. Time point defined: patch test 3, about 24 weeks after DPC sensitization. The sample's treatment: therapeutic diphenylcyclopropenone sensitization with weekly scalp DPC. Using its own MiXCR run on the RACE reads, TCRdb lists one record per CDR3 protein. The sample shows approximately 80,000 distinct CDR3 sequences, 10% to 15% of them seen only once. Sequences were derived from whole blood, sampled in connection with sensitization to the hapten diphenylcyclopropenone (DPC). Receptors were obtained from a woman in her forties or fifties with alopecia areata. Some clones in this sample may be carry-over from other donors' samples.

The gene calls are TRBV5-1 and TRBJ1-6, with 9 bases matching TRBD1. CDR1 SGHRS and CDR2 YFSETQ come from the germline V gene. The CDR3 covers 17 residues. With 4 bases clipped from V and 0 bases from J, the junction kept 5 bases outside the gene matches. As DNA, the CDR3 is TGCGCCAGCAGCCGGACAGGGGTGGACTCCTATAATTCACCCCTCCACTTT. Translated, it gives CASSRTGVDSYNSPLHF.

This clonotype occurred many times. The genes are TRBV25-1 and TRBJ2-7; the match to TRBD2 covers 11 bases. J lost 7 bases, V lost 2 bases, and 7 bases had no gene match. This CDR3 contains 15 residues. Germline V gives CDR1 MGHDK, CDR2 SYGVNS. The CDR3 spells CASSELAGGTEEQYF. In DNA, the CDR3 is TGTGCCAGCAGTGAACTAGCGGGAGGAACGGAAGAGCAGTACTTC.

This clonotype was detected only a few times. The rearrangement uses TRBV27 and TRBJ2-7; 9 nucleotides line up with TRBD1. V lost 0 bases, J lost 5 bases, and 5 bases stayed unmatched. Germline loops: CDR1 MNHEY, CDR2 SMNVEV (reference sequence). The CDR3 contains 15 residues. The CDR3 sequence is CASSLSGQGRHEQYF. For the CDR3, the DNA is TGTGCCAGCAGTTTATCTGGACAGGGGAGGCACGAGCAGTACTTC.

The sample holds many counts of this clonotype. V gene TRBV29-1 combines with J gene TRBJ1-2; no clear D gene. V lost 7 bases to trimming and J lost 1 base, with 7 bases between them. From germline, CDR1 is SQVTM and CDR2 ANQGSEA. The CDR3 runs 11 residues. The CDR3 sequence: CSGAFNYGYTF. CDR3 in DNA: TGCAGCGGAGCTTTTAACTATGGCTACACCTTC. Filled out from reference TRBV29-1 and TRBJ1-2, the complete variable domain reads SAVISQKPSRDICQRGTSLTIQCQVDSQVTMMFWYRQQPGQSLTLIATANQGSEATYESGFVIDKFPISRPNLTFSTLTVSNMSPEDSSIYLCSGAFNYGYTFGSGTRLTVV.

The table lists this clonotype with a few counts. The chain joins TRBV19 to TRBJ1-1, with a weak D call TRBD1 (6 bases). The CDR3 spans 13 residues. The V gene lost 9 bases and the J gene lost 0 bases, with 11 bases spanning the gap. CDR1 and CDR2 (germline): LNHDA, SQIVND (reference sequence). The CDR3 sequence is CASWDTMNTEAFF. In DNA form, the CDR3 reads TGTGCCAGCTGGGACACCATGAACACTGAAGCTTTCTTT.

This clonotype was observed at least ten times. The rearrangement uses TRBV24-1 and TRBJ2-7; D may correspond to TRBD1 or TRBD2 (5 bases each). Between the trimmed V and J ends, which lost 2 bases and 0 bases, there was a span of 7 bases. CDR1 and CDR2 from the germline V gene are KGHDR and SFDVKD. This CDR3 is 14 amino acids long. In nucleotides, the CDR3 is TGTGCCACCAGTGATTCTGGGACCTCCTACGAGCAGTACTTC. Translating gives CATSDSGTSYEQYF.

Ten or more counts support this clonotype. The rearrangement links TRBV20-1 to TRBJ2-3; D remains ambiguous. The CDR3 spans 13 residues. V was clipped by 5 bases and J by 1 base, with 10 bases between them. Per the germline V gene, CDR1 is DFQATT and CDR2 is SNEGSKA (reference sequence). CDR3: CSASLRGTDTQYF. CDR3 bases: TGCAGTGCTTCGCTTAGGGGCACAGATACGCAGTATTTT.

This clonotype was seen many times. The CDR3 DNA reads TGTGCCAGCAGCCAAGATCGGACGAGGGACAATGAGCAGTTCTTC. This gives the protein CASSQDRTRDNEQFF. This sequence joins TRBV3-1 and TRBJ2-1; D is perhaps TRBD2 (5 bases). Germline V gene data show CDR1 as LGHDT and CDR2 as YNNKEL (reference sequence). CDR3 length: 15 amino acids. With 0 bases removed from V and 5 bases from J, the gap between germline ends came to 11 bases.

This clonotype was counted many times. The rearrangement joins TRBV20-1 to TRBJ2-5; D gene ambiguous. This CDR3 region has 13 residues. Germline V gene lookup returns CDR1 DFQATT and CDR2 SNEGSKA (reference sequence). The germline V and J ends were trimmed by 4 bases and 5 bases, with 14 bases remaining between them. Written as DNA, the CDR3 is TGCAGTGCTATCAAGCTAGAGGCGGAGACCCAGTACTTC. Its protein product is CSAIKLEAETQYF.

V usage is TRBV9 and J usage is TRBJ2-7, with 8 bases that match TRBD2. V lost 0 bases and J lost 6; bases outside the gene matches: 8. This CDR3 spans 15 amino acids. Germline CDR1 SGDLS, CDR2 YYNGEE. This CDR3 is CASSVAGSGISEQYF. The DNA for the CDR3 is TGTGCCAGCAGCGTAGCAGGTAGCGGGATCAGCGAGCAGTACTTC.

This clonotype was picked up a small number of times. The V gene is TRBV20-1, the J gene TRBJ2-1, with D tentatively TRBD2 (5 bases). V lost 5 bases and J 8 bases, leaving 19 bases between the germline ends. Germline-derived CDR1 and CDR2 are DFQATT and SNEGSKA (reference sequence). This CDR3 contains 14 residues. The CDR3: CSAADRAFGDEQFF. The CDR3 bases are TGCAGTGCTGCCGACCGGGCCTTCGGGGATGAGCAGTTCTTC.

To note about this clonotype: A much larger clone differs from this one at a single base, so this may be a read error. The J gene is TRBJ2-1, the V gene TRBV11-2, with 8 bases lining up with TRBD2. CDR3 size: 15 residues. Germline CDR1 reads SGHAT; CDR2 reads FQNNGV. The CDR3 here is CASSLDGLAGNGQFF. As DNA, the CDR3 is TGTGCCAGCAGCTTAGATGGGCTAGCGGGTAATGGGCAGTTCTTC.

This clonotype came up a few times. This chain links TRBV18 with TRBJ1-5; 8 bases match TRBD1. CDR3 length: 15 residues. The junction had 5 bases not matched to a gene; V was cut back by 3 bases and J by 4 bases. Per the germline V gene, CDR1 is KGHSH and CDR2 is LQKENI. CDR3 DNA: TGTGCCAGCTCACCTAGGACAGGGCCAAATCAGCCCCAGCATTTT. Its translation is CASSPRTGPNQPQHF.

The chain has TRBV6-1 and TRBJ1-2; no definite D call. There are 12 residues in the CDR3. The V gene's germline CDR1 is MNHNS and CDR2 SASEGT. The V end lost 3 bases, the J end lost 1 base, and 3 bases lay between the germline ends. Here the CDR3 DNA reads TGTGCCAGCAGTGACAGTAACTATGGCTACACCTTC. This translates into CASSDSNYGYTF.

This clonotype was recorded many times. The J gene is TRBJ1-2, the V gene TRBV5-6; tentatively, D is TRBD1 (6 bases). This CDR3 spans 14 amino acids. Germline V gives CDR1 SGHDT, CDR2 YYEEEE. The V end was cut by 6 bases, the J end by 0 bases, with 12 bases between. The CDR3 region is CASTKDRSNYGYTF. DNA for the CDR3: TGTGCCAGCACCAAGGACAGATCTAACTATGGCTACACCTTC.

The J gene is TRBJ2-5, the V gene TRBV27; possibly TRBD2 for D (6 bases). This CDR3 has 14 residues. Germline assignment: CDR1 MNHEY and CDR2 SMNVEV (reference sequence). The germline V and J ends were trimmed by 0 bases and 4 bases, with 9 bases remaining between them. The CDR3 DNA follows: TGTGCCAGCAGTTTATCGCGGGGCGGAGAGACCCAGTACTTC. Residues: CASSLSRGGETQYF.

This clonotype turned up a few times. The chain employs TRBV5-1 and TRBJ2-3, with D possibly TRBD1 on 5 matching bases. Trimming left V 2 bases short and J 2 bases short, with 9 bases between. The CDR3 contains 14 residues. Germline assignment: CDR1 SGHRS and CDR2 YFSETQ. For the CDR3, the DNA is TGCGCCAGCAGCTTTGACAGATACACAGATACGCAGTATTTT. Its translation is CASSFDRYTDTQYF.